The clone carrying this TCR beta chain was seen only a few times. Its antigen is currently unknown. This CDR3 comprises 15 residues. V shed 4 bases and J 2 bases; nucleotides not matched to a gene: 2. This entry belongs to a study of blood T cells in healthy people across ages. Sample-barcoded 5' priming and a J-beta primer mix drove a second PCR of 7 to 11 cycles. Each cDNA molecule, via a template-switch adaptor with 12 random nucleotides, was tagged. MiXCR, run by TCRdb on the 5' RACE reads, gives a single entry per CDR3 protein. Of around 1,700,000 distinct CDR3 sequences listed, approximately 30% are singletons. Study-wide points: Researchers report that TCR beta diversity correlated strongly with naive T cell percentage.

This clonotype originated in a woman in her twenties or thirties in good health. The J gene is TRBJ2-4, the V gene TRBV12-3 or TRBV12-4, with TRBD1 matching 10 bases. The sample taken for sequencing was blood. The CDR3 nucleotides are TGTGCCAGCAGTTGGGGACAGGGGACCAAAAACATTCAGTACTTC. It specifies CASSWGQGTKNIQYF.